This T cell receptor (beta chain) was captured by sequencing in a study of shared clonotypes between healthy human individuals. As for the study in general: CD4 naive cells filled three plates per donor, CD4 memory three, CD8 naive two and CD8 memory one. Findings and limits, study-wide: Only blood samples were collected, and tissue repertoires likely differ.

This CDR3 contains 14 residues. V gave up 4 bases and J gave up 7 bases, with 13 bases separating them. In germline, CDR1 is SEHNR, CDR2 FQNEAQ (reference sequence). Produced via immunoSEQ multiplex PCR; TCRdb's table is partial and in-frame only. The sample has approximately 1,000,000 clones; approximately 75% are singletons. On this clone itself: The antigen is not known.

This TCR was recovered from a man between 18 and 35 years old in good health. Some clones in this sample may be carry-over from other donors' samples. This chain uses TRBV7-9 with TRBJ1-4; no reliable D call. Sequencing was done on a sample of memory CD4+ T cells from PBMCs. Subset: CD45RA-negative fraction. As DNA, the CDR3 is TGTGCCAGCAGCTCGGGCAGAGGACCTGAAAAACTGTTTTTT. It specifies CASSSGRGPEKLFF.